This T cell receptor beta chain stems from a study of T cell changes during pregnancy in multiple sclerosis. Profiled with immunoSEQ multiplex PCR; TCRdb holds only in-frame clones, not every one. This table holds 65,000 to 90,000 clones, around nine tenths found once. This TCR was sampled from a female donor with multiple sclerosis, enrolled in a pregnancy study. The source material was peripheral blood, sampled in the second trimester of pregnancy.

Here the CDR3 reads CAGEIGTGPNEQFF. The CDR3 region has the DNA TGTGCCGGGGAAATAGGGACAGGGCCTAATGAGCAGTTCTTC. The chain couples TRBV30 to TRBJ2-1; 9 bases agree with TRBD1. The CDR3 is made up of 14 amino acids. Germline V gene data show CDR1 as GTSNPN and CDR2 as SVGIG (reference sequence). V lost 8 bases, J lost 7 bases, and 12 bases stayed unmatched.